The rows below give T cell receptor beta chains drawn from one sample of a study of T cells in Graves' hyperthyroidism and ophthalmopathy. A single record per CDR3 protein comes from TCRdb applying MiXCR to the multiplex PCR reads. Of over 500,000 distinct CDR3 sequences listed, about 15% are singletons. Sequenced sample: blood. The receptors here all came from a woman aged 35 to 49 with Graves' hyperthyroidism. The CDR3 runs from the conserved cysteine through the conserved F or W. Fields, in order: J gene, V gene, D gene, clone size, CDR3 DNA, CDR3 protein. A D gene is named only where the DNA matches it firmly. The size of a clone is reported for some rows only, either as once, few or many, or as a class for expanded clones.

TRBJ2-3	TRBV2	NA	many	TGTGCCAGCAGTCCGCTGACTAACGGGGGACCCACAGATACGCAGTATTTT	CASSPLTNGGPTDTQYF
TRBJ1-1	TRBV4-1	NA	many	TGCGCCAGCAGGGGGTACGGGGGGCCTGAAGCTTTCTTT	CASRGYGGPEAFF
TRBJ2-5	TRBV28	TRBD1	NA	TGTGCCAGCAGTTTATTTGGCAGGGGGCTTCAAGAGACCCAGTACTTC	CASSLFGRGLQETQYF
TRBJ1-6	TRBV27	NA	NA	TGTGCCACCAGGAGCTCCTATAATTCACCCCTCCACTTT	CATRSSYNSPLHF
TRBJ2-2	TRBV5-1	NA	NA	TGCGCCAGCAGCTTGAGGGGGGTCATCACCGGGGAGCTGTTTTTT	CASSLRGVITGELFF
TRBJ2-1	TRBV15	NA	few	TGTGCCACCAGCAGAGATAGGGACCGAGGATACAATGAGCAGTTCTTC	CATSRDRDRGYNEQFF
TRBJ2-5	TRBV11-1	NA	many	TGTGCCAGCAGCTTAGGCGCTGAGGGGACCCAGTACTTC	CASSLGAEGTQYF
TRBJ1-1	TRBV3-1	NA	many	TGTGCCAGCAGCATAAGGAGAACTGAAGCTTTCTTT	CASSIRRTEAFF
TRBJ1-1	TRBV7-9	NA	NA	TGTGCCAGCAGCTTATATGGCAAGAACACTGAAGCTTTCTTT	CASSLYGKNTEAFF
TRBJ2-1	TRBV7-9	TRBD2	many	TGTGCCAGCAGCCTACCCTTGGGACTAGCGGGAGGGGTGGAGCAGTTCTTC	CASSLPLGLAGGVEQFF
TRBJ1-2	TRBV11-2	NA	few	TGTGCCAGCAGCCTAGGGGGGGGGGCTGAAGGCTACACCTTC	CASSLGGGAEGYTF
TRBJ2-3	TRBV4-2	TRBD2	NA	TGTGCCAGCAGCCAAGAAGCGGGAGGGCCTTGGGATACGCAGTATTTT	CASSQEAGGPWDTQYF
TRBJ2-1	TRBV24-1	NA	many	TGTGCCACCAGTGATCCCGGGCCCAGGGAAAGGGATGAGCAGTTCTTC	CATSDPGPRERDEQFF
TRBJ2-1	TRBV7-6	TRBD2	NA	TGTGCCAGCAGCTTACGATGGGAGGGCCGGGAACAGTTCTTC	CASSLRWEGREQFF
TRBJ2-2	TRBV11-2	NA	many	TGTGCCAGCAGCCCCCTCGATAGGTTCCTGGGCGTTGGGGGGGAGCTGTTTTTT	CASSPLDRFLGVGGELFF
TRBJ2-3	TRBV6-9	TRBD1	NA	TGTGCCAGCAGTTTAACAGGGGTCGGCACAGATACGCAGTATTTT	CASSLTGVGTDTQYF
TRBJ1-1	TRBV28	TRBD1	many	TGTGCCAGCAGTTCAGGACAGGGTGAAGCTTTCTTT	CASSSGQGEAFF
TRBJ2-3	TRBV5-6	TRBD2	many	TGTGCCAGCAGCCGAGTTGGAGTAGCGGGAGAAGATACGCAGTATTTT	CASSRVGVAGEDTQYF